These 9 T cell receptor beta chains were all obtained from the same sample, sequenced in a study of CD8 T cells in ankylosing spondylitis. MiXCR, run by TCRdb on the 5' RACE reads, gives a single entry per CDR3 protein. Here the sample spans around 490,000 distinct CDR3 sequences, about 5% being singletons. General study results and limits: A TCR beta motif of eight highly homologous variants appeared characteristic of ankylosing spondylitis blood.

No antigen has been identified for these receptors. The sequenced sample consisted of blood, either unsorted or a sorted T cell fraction (not recorded which). All receptors come from a male donor with ankylosing spondylitis.

Ten or more counts support this clonotype. The chain has TRBV28 and TRBJ2-7; TRBD1 agrees at 8 bases. V was pared by 5 bases and J by 6 bases, with 9 bases of the junction left unmatched. Germline V gene data show CDR1 as MDHEN and CDR2 as SYDVKM. The CDR3 is made up of 14 amino acids. The CDR3 region has the DNA TGTGCCAGCAGTACGACAGGGGAAACGAGCGAGCAGTACTTC. This gives the protein CASSTTGETSEQYF.

This clonotype has ten or more counts. The chain links TRBV6-1 to TRBJ2-2, with D hard to call. CDR3 size: 15 residues. Germline V gives CDR1 MNHNS, CDR2 SASEGT. V lost 8 bases, J lost 3 bases, and 16 bases lay in between. Here the CDR3 reads CASVFSLPYTGELFF. The CDR3 nucleotides read TGTGCCAGCGTATTTTCCCTCCCTTACACCGGGGAGCTGTTTTTT.

This clonotype showed up many times. The J gene is TRBJ2-7, the V gene TRBV20-1; the D is unclear. CDR1 is DFQATT and CDR2 is SNEGSKA in the germline V gene (reference sequence). The CDR3 totals 14 residues. The CDR3 sequence: CSPDSQGIIYEQYF. CDR3 nucleotide sequence: TGCAGCCCAGATTCACAAGGCATCATCTACGAGCAGTACTTC.

The V gene is TRBV18, the J gene TRBJ2-5; D perhaps matches TRBD1 (6 bases). Trimming took 4 bases from V and 2 from J, leaving 11 bases between them. This CDR3 contains 14 residues. Germline CDR1 is KGHSH and CDR2 is LQKENI. The DNA of the CDR3 is TGTGCCAGCTCACGGGAACAGGGACAAGAGACCCAGTACTTC. Protein sequence: CASSREQGQETQYF.

This clonotype was seen at least ten times. The gene calls are TRBV29-1 and TRBJ1-5; D is unresolved. Germline CDR1 SQVTM, CDR2 ANQGSEA. Trimming cost V 3 bases and J 6 bases, with 12 bases left between them. CDR3 length: 13 amino acids. CDR3 protein: CSVDAGNGQPQHF. The DNA of the CDR3 is TGCAGCGTTGACGCGGGGAACGGTCAGCCCCAGCATTTT. The variable domain in full, completed from reference TRBV29-1 and TRBJ1-5, reads SAVISQKPSRDICQRGTSLTIQCQVDSQVTMMFWYRQQPGQSLTLIATANQGSEATYESGFVIDKFPISRPNLTFSTLTVSNMSPEDSSIYLCSVDAGNGQPQHFGDGTRLSIL.

This clonotype has ten or more counts. The rearrangement joins TRBV27 to TRBJ2-7, with D tentatively TRBD1 (6 bases). CDR1 is MNHEY and CDR2 is SMNVEV in the germline V gene (reference sequence). V was shortened by 4 bases and J by 0 bases, with 13 bases between the two germline ends. The length of the CDR3 is 15 residues. The CDR3 sequence is CASSWGHPTSYEQYF. As DNA, the CDR3 is TGTGCCAGCAGTTGGGGACACCCGACCTCCTACGAGCAGTACTTC.

This clonotype occurred many times. The rearrangement uses TRBV5-6 and TRBJ2-3; possible D gene TRBD2, 6 bases. Germline V CDR1 and CDR2: SGHDT, YYEEEE. V was pared by 1 base and J by 8 bases, with 8 bases between. The CDR3 sequence is 12 residues long. CDR3 in amino acids: CASSLPGVTQYF. CDR3 nucleotide sequence: TGTGCCAGCAGCTTGCCGGGGGTTACGCAGTATTTT. Using reference TRBV5-6 and TRBJ2-3 for the parts outside the CDR3, the full variable domain is DAGVTQSPTHLIKTRGQQVTLRCSPKSGHDTVSWYQQALGQGPQFIFQYYEEEERQRGNFPDRFSGHQFPNYSSELNVNALLLGDSALYLCASSLPGVTQYFGPGTRLTVL.

At least ten counts were recorded for this clonotype. This chain joins TRBV9 and TRBJ2-2; D may be TRBD2 (5 bases). Trimming shortened V by 4 bases and J by 6 bases, and 19 bases separated the two germline ends. Germline V gene data show CDR1 as SGDLS and CDR2 as YYNGEE. The CDR3 has 16 residues. The CDR3 region has the DNA TGTGCCAGCAGCTCCCGGACTCTTCAAGACTCCGGGGAGCTGTTTTTT. Encoded protein: CASSSRTLQDSGELFF.

This clonotype was counted at least ten times. The rearrangement joins TRBV15 to TRBJ1-3, with D possibly TRBD1 on 5 matching bases. V dropped 0 bases and J dropped 0 bases, with 15 bases sitting between them. CDR3 size: 18 residues. CDR1 is LNHNV and CDR2 is YYDKDF in the germline V gene (reference sequence). The CDR3 spells CATSRDLRGTFSGNTIYF. The CDR3, as DNA: TGTGCCACCAGCAGAGATCTACGAGGGACCTTCTCTGGAAACACCATATATTTT. The full variable domain, completed using reference TRBV15 and TRBJ1-3, is DAMVIQNPRYQVTQFGKPVTLSCSQTLNHNVMYWYQQKSSQAPKLLFHYYDKDFNNEADTPDNFQSRRPNTSFCFLDIRSPGLGDTAMYLCATSRDLRGTFSGNTIYFGEGSWLTVV.